Shown below are 19 T cell receptor beta chains from a single sample sequenced in a study of low-dose radiotherapy and immunotherapy resistance in tumors. cDNA synthesis used a TRAV/TRBV-specific primer set for both chains. PCR amplification of the TCRs was performed with Phusion for approximately 20 PCR cycles, and it relied on a constant-region primer together with a V-primer adapter. TCRdb processed the reads anew with MiXCR; each CDR3 protein has one entry. Of 100,000 or so distinct CDR3 sequences in the sample, about 20% were seen once. The time point here: after trial treatment. The treatment here: LDRT plus nivolumab, ipilimumab, low-dose cyclophosphamide and aspirin (RACIN trial). The sequenced sample was PBMCs, obtained after low-dose radiotherapy plus immunotherapy. The receptors come from a male donor with prostate cancer.

This clonotype was seen ten or more times. V usage is TRBV2 and J usage is TRBJ2-3, with TRBD2 identical over 7 bases. The CDR3 length is 14 residues. CDR1 is SNHLY and CDR2 is FYNNEI in the germline V gene. V lost 3 bases, J lost 3 bases, and 3 bases stayed unmatched. The CDR3 DNA follows: TGTGCCAGCAGTGACCAGGGAGGGACAGATACGCAGTATTTT. It is translated as CASSDQGGTDTQYF.

This clonotype was observed at least ten times. The chain employs TRBV11-2 and TRBJ2-3; a weak D match, TRBD1 (5 bases). Deletions cut 2 bases from V and 1 base from J, with 7 bases between. CDR1 and CDR2 (germline): SGHAT, FQNNGV. The CDR3 loop spans 14 amino acids. The CDR3 DNA sequence: TGTGCCAGCAGCTTATCCAGGGGCACAGATACGCAGTATTTT. This translates into CASSLSRGTDTQYF.

This clonotype appeared many times. This rearrangement joins TRBV29-1 to TRBJ2-2; possible D gene TRBD1, 6 bases. The CDR3 length is 14 residues. Germline loops: CDR1 SQVTM, CDR2 ANQGSEA. With 7 bases removed from V and 0 bases from J, the gap between germline ends came to 12 bases. CDR3 residues: CSALGHTNTGELFF. Written as DNA, the CDR3 is TGCAGCGCCCTGGGACATACGAACACCGGGGAGCTGTTTTTT.

This clonotype has just a few counts. The rearrangement links TRBV4-2 to TRBJ2-3; TRBD1 matches 8 bases. The V gene end was trimmed by 4 bases and the J gene end by 0 bases; junction bases not matched to a gene: 6. Germline V gene sequence: CDR1 LGHNA, CDR2 YNFKEQ. The CDR3 length is 16 residues. The CDR3 region has the DNA TGTGCCAGCAGCCCCCGGGACAGGATGAGCACAGATACGCAGTATTTT. As protein: CASSPRDRMSTDTQYF.

This clonotype was seen ten or more times. V is TRBV7-2 and J is TRBJ2-5; possible D gene TRBD2, 5 bases. Trimming pared 2 bases from V and 5 bases from J, leaving 15 bases between. The CDR3 covers 15 residues. Germline assignment: CDR1 SGHTA and CDR2 FQGNSA. The CDR3 region has the DNA TGTGCCAGCAGCTTATGGTCCGCAAGGGAGGAGACCCAGTACTTC. This sequence encodes CASSLWSAREETQYF.

Notes on this clonotype: This may be a read error, as it is one base from a much larger clone. J is TRBJ2-2 and V is TRBV6-1, with TRBD1 identical over 10 bases. The CDR3 extends over 15 amino acids. The V and J ends lost 3 bases and 6 bases, in that order; junction bases with no gene match: 4. Germline V lookup: CDR1 MNHNS, CDR2 SASEGT. The DNA for the CDR3 is TGTGCCAGCAGTGACGGGACAGGGGATTCCGGGGAGCTGTTTTTT. Translation: CASSDGTGDSGELFF.

The rearrangement joins TRBV19 to TRBJ2-1; 9 bases align to TRBD1. The CDR3 has 16 residues. Trimming cost V 2 bases and J 5 bases; bases outside gene matches: 7. Germline V CDR1 and CDR2: LNHDA, SQIVND (reference sequence). Here the CDR3 reads CASSIMGTGINNEQFF. Written as DNA, the CDR3 is TGTGCCAGTAGTATAATGGGGACAGGGATAAACAATGAGCAGTTCTTC. The whole variable domain, remainder taken from reference TRBV19 and TRBJ2-1, is DGGITQSPKYLFRKEGQNVTLSCEQNLNHDAMYWYRQDPGQGLRLIYYSQIVNDFQKGDIAEGYSVSREKKESFPLTVTSAQKNPTAFYLCASSIMGTGINNEQFFGPGTRLTVL.

The table lists this clonotype with many counts. The chain carries TRBV7-9 and TRBJ2-3; D possibly corresponds to TRBD2 (6 bases). CDR1 is SEHNR and CDR2 is FQNEAQ in the germline V gene (reference sequence). Trimming took off 6 bases at V and 1 base at J, with 8 bases between the two ends. The CDR3 length is 13 residues. The CDR3: CASRWGGTDTQYF. CDR3 DNA: TGTGCCAGCAGATGGGGGGGCACAGATACGCAGTATTTT.

This clonotype was recorded at least ten times. The chain has TRBV5-1 and TRBJ1-1; TRBD1 matches 10 bases. Losses at the gene ends were 6 bases for V and 6 bases for J; bases not matched to a gene: 8. The CDR3 covers 14 residues. Germline assignment: CDR1 SGHRS and CDR2 YFSETQ. For the CDR3, the DNA is TGCGCCAGCACTCTAGACAGGGGGCCCGCTGAAGCTTTCTTT. This codes for CASTLDRGPAEAFF.

The table lists this clonotype with many counts. This sequence joins TRBV11-2 and TRBJ1-6, with D possibly matching TRBD1 (5 bases). Germline CDR1 and CDR2: SGHAT and FQNNGV. Trimming took 2 bases from V and 7 from J, leaving 12 bases between them. The CDR3 spans 15 residues. The CDR3 nucleotides read TGTGCCAGCAGCTTACATCAGGGTCTGAATTCACCCCTCCACTTT. It translates to CASSLHQGLNSPLHF.

This clonotype occurred a few times. A single base is all that separates this from a far larger clone, so a read error is likely. The rearrangement uses TRBV7-8 and TRBJ2-7, with a possible D match to TRBD2 (5 bases). Gene TRBJ2-1 matches the end of the DNA better, so the J call may be wrong. This CDR3 contains 14 residues. The germline CDR1 and CDR2 sequences are SGHVS and FQNEAQ. CDR3 sequence reads: CASASGPWRSEQFF. DNA for the CDR3: TGTGCCAGCGCCTCGGGCCCCTGGAGGAGTGAGCAGTTCTTC.

As to this clonotype: Only one base separates this from a far larger clonotype, so it likely reflects a read error. The chain combines TRBV5-1 with TRBJ2-1, with 8 bases fitting TRBD1. The length of the CDR3 is 14 residues. V gave up 4 bases and J gave up 10 bases; unmatched junction bases: 10. Germline V gene data show CDR1 as SGHRS and CDR2 as YFSETQ. The CDR3 DNA follows: TGCGCCAGCAGCAATGGACAGGGTTCCTACGAGCAGTTCTTC. Protein sequence: CASSNGQGSYEQFF.

This clonotype was counted ten times or more. The chain recombines TRBV12-3 or TRBV12-4 with TRBJ1-5; D call uncertain. CDR3 length: 13 amino acids. Trimming stripped 2 bases from V and 2 bases from J, with 4 bases between. In DNA, the CDR3 is TGTGCCAGCAGTTTAACAGGCAATCAGCCCCAGCATTTT. As protein: CASSLTGNQPQHF.

This clonotype came up a few times. CDR3 in DNA: TGTGCCAGCAACCCTGCAACGGATGGGGCCAACGTCCTGACTTTC. Protein product: CASNPATDGANVLTF. This rearrangement joins TRBV28 to TRBJ2-6; D is unresolved. This CDR3 has 15 residues. CDR1 is MDHEN, CDR2 SYDVKM, per germline. Trimming removed 7 bases from V and 3 bases from J, with 13 bases in between.

The V and J genes are TRBV11-1 and TRBJ1-1; D unclear. Deletions cut 2 bases from V and 1 base from J, with 8 bases between. Looked up from germline, CDR1 is SGHAT and CDR2 is FQDESV (reference sequence). This CDR3 region has 14 residues. CDR3 loop: CASSLRARNTEAFF. The DNA for the CDR3 is TGTGCCAGCAGCTTAAGGGCGCGGAACACTGAAGCTTTCTTT.

This sequence joins TRBV6-2 or TRBV6-3 and TRBJ2-7, with TRBD1 matching 7 bases. Per the germline V gene, CDR1 is MNHEY and CDR2 is SVGEGT. V shed 1 base, J shed 4 bases, and the junction held 7 bases outside the gene matches. The CDR3 sequence is 15 residues long. CDR3 loop: CASSYWGQFNYEQYF. The CDR3 DNA sequence: TGTGCCAGCAGTTACTGGGGACAGTTCAATTACGAGCAGTACTTC.

This clonotype was recorded many times. The chain employs TRBV6-2 or TRBV6-3 and TRBJ2-3; D is tentatively TRBD1 or TRBD2 (5 bases each). V lost 5 bases, J lost 6 bases, and 9 bases lay in between. There are 12 residues in the CDR3. Germline V gene lookup returns CDR1 MNHEY and CDR2 SVGEGT. CDR3 sequence: CASSEGLDTQYF. DNA of the CDR3: TGTGCCAGCAGTGAGGGGTTGGATACGCAGTATTTT.

J is TRBJ2-3 and V is TRBV7-9; TRBD1 matches at 9 bases. The trim removed 4 bases at V and 3 bases at J, leaving 5 bases unmatched. The CDR3 is 15 residues long. In germline, CDR1 is SEHNR, CDR2 FQNEAQ (reference sequence). For the CDR3, the DNA is TGTGCCAGCAGCTCATGGACAGGGGTTACAGATACGCAGTATTTT. Its translation is CASSSWTGVTDTQYF.

About this clonotype itself: No DNA is shown, since the ends of the CDR3 on it are uncertain; the CDR3 is the one TCRdb lists. This chain uses TRBV23-1 with TRBJ2-2. TRBV23-1 is classed as an ORF, of uncertain function. The CDR3 is 16 residues long, ends included. The CDR3 is CASSHQTSKTPGSCFF.